One and the same sample provided the 20 T cell receptor beta chains below, sequenced in a study of blood T cell repertoires in COVID-19. Data came from immunoSEQ multiplex PCR; TCRdb stores just in-frame clones and leaves some out. Among some 110,000 clones, almost 85% were seen once, and the ten largest hold 7.5%. Sequenced sample: peripheral blood. All receptors come from a man in his sixties or seventies with active or convalescent COVID-19.

In its sample, this clone was seen a few times. The chain employs TRBV6-4 and TRBJ2-7; a possible D gene is TRBD2 (6 bases). The germline V and J ends were trimmed by 0 bases and 0 bases, with 9 bases remaining between them. The CDR3 sequence is 15 residues long. Per germline, CDR1 MRHNA and CDR2 SNTAGT. Here the CDR3 reads CASSDSAGFSYEQYF. The DNA for the CDR3 is TGTGCCAGCAGTGACTCGGCGGGATTCTCCTACGAGCAGTACTTC.

CDR3 bases: TGTGCCAGCAGCGTAGCCCAGGGACTTAACTATGGCTACACCTTC. Translation gives CASSVAQGLNYGYTF. V and J are TRBV9 and TRBJ1-2; possible D gene TRBD1, 5 bases. The length of the CDR3 is 15 residues. Trimming left V 0 bases short and J 1 base short, with 10 bases between. The V gene's germline CDR1 is SGDLS and CDR2 YYNGEE.

The chain is built from TRBV3-1 (or the pseudogene TRBV3-2) and TRBJ2-1; tentatively, D is TRBD2 (6 bases). V lost 0 bases, J lost 7 bases, and 13 bases lay in between. The CDR3 extends over 15 amino acids. CDR1 is LGHDT, CDR2 YNNKEL, per germline (reference sequence). The DNA for the CDR3 is TGTGCCAGCAGCCAAGATAAGGTAGCGGAGAATGAGCAGTTCTTC. This translates into CASSQDKVAENEQFF.

This clone was observed many times. The gene calls are TRBV29-1 and TRBJ2-4; 9 bases fit TRBD2. CDR3 length: 13 residues. Per germline, CDR1 SQVTM and CDR2 ANQGSEA. V was clipped by 5 bases and J by 4 bases; unmatched bases: 3. The CDR3, as DNA: TGCAGCGTTATAGCGGGAGCAAAAAACATTCAGTACTTC. It translates to CSVIAGAKNIQYF.

J is TRBJ2-7 and V is TRBV10-3; 7 bases match TRBD2. Germline CDR1 is ENHRY and CDR2 is SYGVKD. CDR3 length: 14 amino acids. The V gene end was trimmed by 8 bases and the J gene end by 2 bases; junction bases not matched to a gene: 9. CDR3 DNA: TGTGCCATCGGGGGGGGAGACTTACCCTACGAGCAGTACTTC. Its translation is CAIGGGDLPYEQYF.

This chain joins TRBV14 and TRBJ1-1; tentative D call: TRBD1 (6 bases). The germline V and J ends were trimmed by 5 bases and 6 bases, with 25 bases remaining between them. Looked up from germline, CDR1 is SGHDN and CDR2 is FVKESK. The CDR3 is made up of 17 amino acids. CDR3: CASSKGQKIGPTSEAFF. DNA for the CDR3: TGTGCCAGCAGCAAAGGACAGAAAATAGGACCAACCTCTGAAGCTTTCTTT.

V is TRBV2 and J is TRBJ2-1; 8 bases map to TRBD2. This CDR3 is 16 amino acids long. Germline CDR1 reads SNHLY; CDR2 reads FYNNEI. The V gene end was trimmed by 0 bases and the J gene end by 4 bases; junction bases not matched to a gene: 5. The chain's CDR3 is CASSEASGGFYNEQFF. The CDR3 region has the DNA TGTGCCAGCAGTGAAGCGTCGGGAGGGTTTTACAATGAGCAGTTCTTC. The whole variable domain, filled in from reference TRBV2 and TRBJ2-1, reads EPEVTQTPSHQVTQMGQEVILRCVPISNHLYFYWYRQILGQKVEFLVSFYNNEISEKSEIFDDQFSVERPDGSNFTLKIRSTKLEDSAMYFCASSEASGGFYNEQFFGPGTRLTVL.

The genes are TRBV7-3 and TRBJ2-1, with a weak D call TRBD2 (6 bases). The germline CDR1 and CDR2 sequences are SGHTA and FQGTGA. Trimming removed 7 bases at V and 10 bases at J, with 17 bases between. The CDR3 has 13 residues. CDR3 bases: TGTGCCAGCACCGCAACCTCAGGAGGGGAGCAGTTCTTC. Translated, it gives CASTATSGGEQFF.

The V gene is TRBV3-1 (or the pseudogene TRBV3-2), the J gene TRBJ1-1; 7 positions match TRBD1. In germline, CDR1 is LGHDT, CDR2 YNNKEL (reference sequence). This CDR3 has 17 amino acids. Trimming at V came to 2 bases and at J to 0 bases, leaving 9 bases not matched to a gene. In DNA form, the CDR3 reads TGTGCCAGCAGCCAATCACCGGGACAGTTGGTGAACACTGAAGCTTTCTTT. Translating gives CASSQSPGQLVNTEAFF.

For the CDR3, the DNA is TGCGCCAGCAGTGAGTTATTACCCCCGGGACAGGGAGCTTCACCCCTCCACTTT. It encodes CASSELLPPGQGASPLHF. This chain joins TRBV10-1 and TRBJ1-6; TRBD1 matches 9 bases. This CDR3 is built from 18 residues. J gave up 9 bases and V 1 base, and 13 bases lay outside the gene matches. Per germline, CDR1 WNHNN and CDR2 SYGVQD (reference sequence).

This chain joins TRBV11-3 and TRBJ2-7; D might be TRBD2 (7 bases). The V end lost 0 bases, the J end lost 6 bases, and 15 bases lay between the germline ends. The CDR3 is made up of 15 amino acids. Germline CDR1 is SGHNT and CDR2 is YENEEA. The CDR3 DNA follows: TGTGCCAGCAGCTTAGATCTTGGGGGGGCAGCCGAGCAGTACTTC. Residues: CASSLDLGGAAEQYF.

This rearrangement joins TRBV5-4 to TRBJ2-7; 11 bases are a match to TRBD2. Losses at the gene ends were 3 bases for V and 3 bases for J; bases not matched to a gene: 5. This CDR3 has 15 amino acids. Germline CDR1 is SGHNT and CDR2 is YYREEE (reference sequence). The CDR3 DNA is TGTGCCAGCAGCTCCAAGACTAGCGGGGACTACGAGCAGTACTTC. It codes for CASSSKTSGDYEQYF. The full variable domain, with the rest looked up from reference TRBV5-4 and TRBJ2-7, is ETGVTQSPTHLIKTRGQQVTLRCSSQSGHNTVSWYQQALGQGPQFIFQYYREEENGRGNFPPRFSGLQFPNYSSELNVNALELDDSALYLCASSSKTSGDYEQYFGPGTRLTVT.

Note on this clone: This sample includes further DNA sequences coding for the same CDR3. The chain employs TRBV5-1 and TRBJ1-5; D is possibly TRBD1 (6 bases). Germline CDR1 is SGHRS and CDR2 is YFSETQ. This CDR3 spans 13 amino acids. The V gene lost 4 bases and the J gene lost 5 bases, with 10 bases spanning the gap. The CDR3 is CASSLSGDQPQHF. The DNA for the CDR3 is TGCGCCAGCAGCCTTTCAGGGGATCAGCCCCAGCATTTT.

The genes are TRBV7-2 and TRBJ2-3, with D perhaps matching TRBD2 (5 bases). The CDR3 has 14 residues. The V and J ends lost 8 bases and 0 bases respectively, with 12 bases between them. Germline V gene data show CDR1 as SGHTA and CDR2 as FQGNSA. CDR3 bases: TGTGCCAGCGGGAGTACGTCTAGCACAGATACGCAGTATTTT. It encodes CASGSTSSTDTQYF.

V gene TRBV5-5 combines with J gene TRBJ2-5; D may be TRBD1 (6 bases). This CDR3 region has 14 residues. Trimming took 4 bases from V and 5 from J, leaving 15 bases between them. The germline V gene encodes CDR1 SGHKS and CDR2 YYEKEE (reference sequence). The CDR3 region is CASSSTGWGETQYF. CDR3 in DNA: TGTGCCAGCAGCAGCACAGGGTGGGGGGAGACCCAGTACTTC. Drawing the rest from reference TRBV5-5 and TRBJ2-5, the complete variable domain is DAGVTQSPTHLIKTRGQQVTLRCSPISGHKSVSWYQQVLGQGPQFIFQYYEKEERGRGNFPDRFSARQFPNYSSELNVNALLLGDSALYLCASSSTGWGETQYFGPGTRLLVL.

This chain links TRBV9 with TRBJ2-1; 7 bases are a match to TRBD2. CDR1 and CDR2 (germline): SGDLS, YYNGEE. This CDR3 has 15 residues. The V gene end was trimmed by 4 bases and the J gene end by 2 bases; junction bases not matched to a gene: 6. The CDR3 reads CASSPGTNPYNEQFF. CDR3 nucleotide sequence: TGTGCCAGCAGCCCCGGGACTAACCCCTACAATGAGCAGTTCTTC.

The V and J genes are TRBV11-3 and TRBJ1-2; D may be TRBD1 (5 bases). Looked up from germline, CDR1 is SGHNT and CDR2 is YENEEA. V lost 0 bases to trimming and J lost 6 bases, with 8 bases between them. The CDR3 contains 13 residues. CDR3 in amino acids: CASSLDGGDGYTF. The CDR3 DNA is TGTGCCAGCAGCTTAGATGGAGGGGATGGCTACACCTTC.

Concerning this clone: The sample holds other DNA sequences that translate to the same CDR3. The chain has TRBV28 and TRBJ2-1; TRBD1 might be the D (5 bases). The CDR3 is 13 amino acids. V gave up 2 bases and J gave up 3 bases, with 5 bases separating them. Germline assignment: CDR1 MDHEN and CDR2 SYDVKM. DNA for the CDR3: TGTGCCAGCAGTTTAGACAGCTACAATGAGCAGTTCTTC. Translated, it gives CASSLDSYNEQFF.

This chain connects TRBV7-2 to TRBJ1-4, with D perhaps TRBD1 (5 bases). Trimming took 2 bases from V and 4 from J, leaving 11 bases between them. CDR1 and CDR2 from the germline V gene are SGHTA and FQGNSA. The CDR3 is made up of 15 amino acids. The CDR3 here is CASSLNRQYNEKLFF. The CDR3 nucleotides are TGTGCCAGCAGCTTAAATCGACAGTATAATGAAAAACTGTTTTTT. Full variable domain (missing parts from reference TRBV7-2 and TRBJ1-4): GAGVSQSPSNKVTEKGKDVELRCDPISGHTALYWYRQSLGQGLEFLIYFQGNSAPDKSGLPSDRFSAERTGGSVSTLTIQRTQQEDSAVYLCASSLNRQYNEKLFFGSGTQLSVL.

This clone was observed a handful of times. V usage is TRBV2 and J usage is TRBJ1-5, with 7 positions matching TRBD1. The CDR3 sequence is 13 residues long. Germline values: CDR1 SNHLY, CDR2 FYNNEI. Losses at the gene ends were 11 bases for V and 1 base for J; bases not matched to a gene: 5. This CDR3 is CAGNRGSNQPQHF. The CDR3 DNA follows: TGTGCCGGTAACAGGGGAAGCAATCAGCCCCAGCATTTT.